This TCR beta chain stems from a study of CD8+ T cells in alopecia areata. Study-level information: Among treated patients, oral tofacitinib was administered at 5 to 10 mg twice daily. Study results and limitations: The study found higher clonality in lesional than normal scalp, especially in alopecia totalis/universalis. Between patients, shared TCR sequences were less clear than in mice. This was possibly due in part to HLA diversity in the patient population.

PBMC-derived CD4+ and CD8+ T cells were sorted. Following extraction, RNA underwent reverse transcription to cDNA, which served as the sequencing template. Assay: immunoSEQ multiplex PCR; the TCRdb copy retains only in-frame clones and omits some. The sample has 140,000 to 150,000 clones; 40% to 55% are singletons. The V segment lost 2 bases and the J segment 9 bases; nucleotides outside the gene matches: 14. The germline V gene has CDR1 GTSNPN and CDR2 SVGIG (reference sequence). This CDR3 spans 18 amino acids. This clone was recorded a few times. The antigen remains undetermined. V and J are TRBV30 and TRBJ2-1; 15 bases map to TRBD2. The sequences come from CD4+ T cells sorted from blood, collected at week 0. The sequence came from a human donor with alopecia areata. CDR3 in amino acids: CAWSHSGLAGGLPIEQFF. The CDR3 DNA reads TGTGCCTGGAGTCACTCGGGACTAGCGGGAGGCCTCCCTATTGAGCAGTTCTTC.